This T cell receptor (beta chain) was sequenced during a study of shared clonotypes between healthy human individuals. The table came from immunoSEQ multiplex PCR; TCRdb's copy has only in-frame clones and leaves some out. The sample shows roughly 810,000 clones, 90% to 97% of them seen only once. Trimming took 1 base from V and 6 from J; bases not matched to a gene: 9. This CDR3 is built from 16 residues. Germline lookup yields CDR1 SGHVS and CDR2 FQNEAQ. Naive-designated CD8 cells lacked CD45RO, were positively enriched for CCR7, and omitted terminally differentiated effector memory CD45RA+ cells. This TCR came from a man aged 30 to 39 in good health. The genes are TRBV7-8 and TRBJ2-1; 7 positions agree with TRBD2. The sequenced sample was naive CD8+ T cells sorted from blood. The CDR3 here is CASSLGVTSTPNEQFF. CDR3 nucleotide sequence: TGTGCCAGCAGCTTAGGTGTGACTAGCACCCCCAATGAGCAGTTCTTC.